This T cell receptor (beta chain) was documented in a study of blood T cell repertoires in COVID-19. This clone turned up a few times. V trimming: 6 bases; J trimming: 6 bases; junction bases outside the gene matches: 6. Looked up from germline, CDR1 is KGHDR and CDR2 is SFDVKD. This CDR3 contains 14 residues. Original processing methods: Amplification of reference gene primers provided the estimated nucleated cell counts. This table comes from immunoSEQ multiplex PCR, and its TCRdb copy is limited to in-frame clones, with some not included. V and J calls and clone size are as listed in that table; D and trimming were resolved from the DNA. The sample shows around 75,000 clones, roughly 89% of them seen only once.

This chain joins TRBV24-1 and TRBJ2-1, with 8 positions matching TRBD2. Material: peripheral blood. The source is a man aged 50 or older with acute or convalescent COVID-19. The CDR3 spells CATSTAGGINEQFF. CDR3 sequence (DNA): TGTGCCACCAGTACGGCGGGAGGAATCAATGAGCAGTTCTTC.